This T cell receptor beta chain was profiled in a study of Tregs in tolerant kidney transplant recipients. Study results and limitations: No direct test of biological reproducibility was done here.

Unstimulated Tregs (CD4+CD25+CD127-) and CD4+CD25- non-Tregs were sorted from PBMCs. Comment on this clone: Its specificity is not known.

Repertoires were generated with immunoSEQ multiplex PCR, while TCRdb's copy carries only in-frame clones and drops some. The data show some 70,000 clones, about 89% seen once. There are 16 residues in the CDR3. V was pared by 3 bases and J by 0 bases, with 15 bases between. Germline V gene data show CDR1 as KGHSH and CDR2 as LQKENI. The sample in question was CD4+ T cells from blood, obtained before the transplant. This TCR was recovered from a human donor who received a combined kidney and bone marrow transplant. The chain has TRBV18 and TRBJ2-7; D remains unclear. Here the CDR3 reads CASSPNVQLTSYEQYF. DNA of the CDR3: TGTGCCAGCTCACCTAACGTTCAGTTAACCTCCTACGAGCAGTACTTC.